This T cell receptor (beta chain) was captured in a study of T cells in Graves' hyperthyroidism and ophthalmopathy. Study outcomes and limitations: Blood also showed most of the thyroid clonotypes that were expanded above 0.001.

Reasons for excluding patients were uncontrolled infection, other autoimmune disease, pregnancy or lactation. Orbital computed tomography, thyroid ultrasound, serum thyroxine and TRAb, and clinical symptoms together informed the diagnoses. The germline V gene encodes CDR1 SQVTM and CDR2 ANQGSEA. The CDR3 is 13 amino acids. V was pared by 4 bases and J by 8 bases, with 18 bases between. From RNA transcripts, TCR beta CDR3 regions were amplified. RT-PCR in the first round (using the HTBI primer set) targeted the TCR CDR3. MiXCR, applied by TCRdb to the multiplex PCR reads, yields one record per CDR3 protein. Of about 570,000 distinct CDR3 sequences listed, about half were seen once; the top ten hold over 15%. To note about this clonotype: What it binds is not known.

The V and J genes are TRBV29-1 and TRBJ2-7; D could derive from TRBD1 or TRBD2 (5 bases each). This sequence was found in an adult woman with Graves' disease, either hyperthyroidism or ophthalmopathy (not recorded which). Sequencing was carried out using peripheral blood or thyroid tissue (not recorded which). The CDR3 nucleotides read TGCAGCGTTGGACAGACTATTGAGTACAAGCAGTACTTC. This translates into CSVGQTIEYKQYF.